This T cell receptor (beta chain) is from a study of T cells in Graves' hyperthyroidism and ophthalmopathy. The length of the CDR3 is 13 residues. Trimming at V came to 3 bases and at J to 7 bases, leaving 6 bases not matched to a gene. Germline lookup yields CDR1 DFQATT and CDR2 SNEGSKA (reference sequence). Amplified TCR beta CDR3 regions came from RNA transcripts. HTBI primers were employed in a first-round RT-PCR of the TCR CDR3. TCRdb ran MiXCR on the multiplex PCR reads and lists one entry per CDR3 protein. This table holds a few hundred thousand distinct CDR3 sequences, 14% found once. The sequenced material came from blood. The chain has TRBV20-1 and TRBJ2-1; the match to TRBD1 covers 7 bases. This clonotype was sampled from a woman aged 40-49 years with Graves' hyperthyroidism. DNA of the CDR3: TGCAGTGCTAGTGTAACAGGGGAAAATGAGCAGTTCTTC. This encodes CSASVTGENEQFF.